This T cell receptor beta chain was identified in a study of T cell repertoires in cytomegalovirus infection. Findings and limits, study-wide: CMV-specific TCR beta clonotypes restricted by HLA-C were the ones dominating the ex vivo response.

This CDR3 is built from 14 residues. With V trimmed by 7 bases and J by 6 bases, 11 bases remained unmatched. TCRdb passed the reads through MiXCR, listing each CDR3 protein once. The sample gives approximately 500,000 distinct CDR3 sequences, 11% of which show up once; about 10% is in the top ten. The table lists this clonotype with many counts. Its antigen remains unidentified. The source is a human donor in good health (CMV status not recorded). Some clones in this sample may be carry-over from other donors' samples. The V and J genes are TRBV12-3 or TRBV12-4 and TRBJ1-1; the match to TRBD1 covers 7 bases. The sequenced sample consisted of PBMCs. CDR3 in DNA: TGTGCCAGCACCAAAGGGGGCTTAAGGGCTGAAGCTTTCTTT. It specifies CASTKGGLRAEAFF.